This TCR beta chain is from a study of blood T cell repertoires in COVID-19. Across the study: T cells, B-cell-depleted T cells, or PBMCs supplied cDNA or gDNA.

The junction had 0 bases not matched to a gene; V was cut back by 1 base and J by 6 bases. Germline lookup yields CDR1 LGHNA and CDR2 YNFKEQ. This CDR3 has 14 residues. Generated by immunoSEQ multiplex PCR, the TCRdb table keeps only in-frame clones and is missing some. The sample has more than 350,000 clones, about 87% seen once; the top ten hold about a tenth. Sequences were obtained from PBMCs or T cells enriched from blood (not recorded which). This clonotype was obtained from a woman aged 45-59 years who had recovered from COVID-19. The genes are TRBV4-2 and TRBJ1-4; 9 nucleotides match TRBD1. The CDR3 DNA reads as TGTGCCAGCAGCCAAGGGGACAGGGATGAAAAACTGTTTTTT. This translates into CASSQGDRDEKLFF.